The rows below give T cell receptor beta chains drawn from one sample of a study of T cell responses to AZD1222 COVID-19 vaccine. Using immunoSEQ multiplex PCR, the repertoire was profiled, and TCRdb retains in-frame clones only, with some absent. This sample carries approximately 180,000 clones, approximately 86% of them seen once, and the ten largest clones take approximately 7.7%. Material: peripheral blood, obtained on day 0 of AZD1222 vaccination. The receptors originated from an adult in good health. Each CDR3 is given without its conserved first and last residue. The D gene is left open where the match is weak. Clone size is not always given. Where it is, it says once, few, many or a class for expanded clones.

v_call	clone_size	j_call	d_call	cdr3_aa
TRBV5-5	-	TRBJ1-1	-	ASSLQSDTEAF
TRBV7-2	-	TRBJ1-2	-	ASSFDRYGYT
TRBV11-2	-	TRBJ2-5	-	ASSSWMETQY
TRBV6-1	-	TRBJ2-6	-	ASSEATVVLT
TRBV4-1	-	TRBJ1-4	-	ASSRSGLVATNEKLF
TRBV11-2	-	TRBJ2-3	TRBD2	ASSFIRLASTDTQY
TRBV27	once	TRBJ2-6	-	ASSRKPPGANVLT
TRBV6-5	few	TRBJ2-7	TRBD1	ASSPDRVSYEQY
TRBV25-1	-	TRBJ2-1	-	ASSESRNSYNEQF
TRBV20-1	-	TRBJ2-5	TRBD1	SAIDRGETQY
TRBV5-1	-	TRBJ1-4	-	ASSLGAPVELF
TRBV5-1	once	TRBJ2-2	-	ASSLDSGRELF
TRBV30	once	TRBJ1-5	-	AWSLPGRGQPQH
TRBV9	-	TRBJ1-2	-	ASSVAEGQHYGYT
TRBV28	-	TRBJ2-1	-	ASSSAGVGYNEQF
TRBV14	few	TRBJ2-6	-	ASSQIRDSGANVLT
TRBV30	-	TRBJ2-5	-	ACNPPDQPAETQY
TRBV5-1	-	TRBJ1-2	TRBD1	ASSPRQGASYGYT
TRBV19	-	TRBJ1-6	-	ASSMERRSYNSPLH
TRBV15	-	TRBJ2-3	-	ATSRDPGDTQY
TRBV30	-	TRBJ1-2	-	AWINGLGRGYT
TRBV7-2	-	TRBJ2-3	-	ASSSGRTDTQY
TRBV18	-	TRBJ2-7	TRBD1	ASSPGPGQGSYEQY
TRBV5-1	-	TRBJ2-7	-	ASSLARYSYEQY
TRBV3-1/TRBV3-2	-	TRBJ1-1	TRBD1	ASSQDGTGPYTEAF
TRBV12-3/TRBV12-4	-	TRBJ1-2	-	ASSLRQARGDT
TRBV20-1	few	TRBJ2-7	-	SASYGSYEQY
TRBV5-1	-	TRBJ1-2	TRBD1	ASRRDRNYGYT
TRBV11-1	-	TRBJ1-6	-	ASSFRKTPLH
TRBV7-2	-	TRBJ1-2	-	ASSPARVLLYGYT
TRBV18	-	TRBJ1-4	-	ASSQGSPATNEKLF
TRBV28	-	TRBJ2-7	-	ASSPPRSIYEQY
TRBV27	-	TRBJ1-2	-	ASSLSFRGVAVGYT
TRBV7-9	few	TRBJ2-7	TRBD1	ASSFGTGRHEQY
TRBV9	-	TRBJ1-6	-	ASSVGGVLDSPLH
TRBV10-2	-	TRBJ2-2	TRBD1	ASSQRQGALGELF
TRBV4-2	-	TRBJ1-1	TRBD1	ASSQAGQGKIVNTEAF
TRBV7-3	-	TRBJ2-4	-	ASSPGRDSSVRY
TRBV6-4	-	TRBJ1-2	TRBD1	ASRGRGLDGYT
TRBV5-4	-	TRBJ1-6	-	ASSLTRSYNSPLH
TRBV4-2	-	TRBJ1-2	-	ASSQGLDNYGYT
TRBV9	-	TRBJ1-6	-	ASSPEAYDNSPLH
TRBV4-1	-	TRBJ2-7	-	ASSRGPYEQY
TRBV11-2	-	TRBJ1-1	-	ASSLGKGVTEAF
TRBV19	-	TRBJ2-7	TRBD2	ASSTKRGPSYEQY
TRBV6-1	-	TRBJ1-6	-	ASSDRQARDLNSPLH
TRBV2	-	TRBJ1-1	TRBD1	ASIGTGDRTEAF
TRBV7-9	-	TRBJ1-2	-	ASSQSVGGGYT
TRBV5-6	-	TRBJ1-6	-	ASSSTAGRYNSPLH
TRBV7-8	few	TRBJ1-2	-	ASSANYGYT
TRBV15	-	TRBJ2-3	-	ATSRDRGTEDTDTQY
TRBV5-4	-	TRBJ1-2	-	ASSLGTRGYT